This entry lists 27 T cell receptor beta chains sequenced from one sample in a study of blood T cell repertoires in COVID-19. Measured with immunoSEQ multiplex PCR; TCRdb has only the in-frame clones, and not every one. The sample records approximately 350,000 clones, about 90% being singletons. The sample taken for sequencing was PBMCs or T cells enriched from blood (not recorded which). The receptors were gathered from a woman in her 30s who had recovered from COVID-19.

The chain is built from TRBV3-1 (or the pseudogene TRBV3-2) and TRBJ1-1; 9 bases fit TRBD1. CDR1 LGHDT and CDR2 YNNKEL come from the germline V gene (reference sequence). The CDR3 is made up of 15 amino acids. Trimming cost V 2 bases and J 0 bases; bases outside gene matches: 1. Written as DNA, the CDR3 is TGTGCCAGCAGCCAATGGACAGGGGTGAACACTGAAGCTTTCTTT. Residues: CASSQWTGVNTEAFF.

This chain links TRBV18 with TRBJ1-2; TRBD1 is a possible D gene (6 bases). Germline V lookup: CDR1 KGHSH, CDR2 LQKENI. Trimming pared 3 bases from V and 2 bases from J, leaving 13 bases between. The CDR3 has 15 amino acids. The CDR3 sequence: CASSPEVTGNYGYTF. As DNA, the CDR3 is TGTGCCAGCTCACCGGAAGTAACAGGGAACTATGGCTACACCTTC.

The chain recombines TRBV27 with TRBJ2-6, with 9 bases matching TRBD1. CDR1 is MNHEY, CDR2 SMNVEV, per germline (reference sequence). The length of the CDR3 is 19 residues. V gave up 4 bases and J gave up 1 base; unmatched junction bases: 11. In DNA, the CDR3 is TGTGCCAGCAGTTCCTTCCGGGACAGGGATGGATCTGGGGCCAACGTCCTGACTTTC. Its translation: CASSSFRDRDGSGANVLTF.

This clone was seen just once. This sample includes further DNA sequences coding for the same CDR3. The CDR3 loop is CASSLTGDTEAFF. The CDR3 DNA follows: TGTGCCAGCAGTTTGACAGGCGACACTGAAGCTTTCTTT. The genes are TRBV12-3 or TRBV12-4 and TRBJ1-1, with D perhaps TRBD1 (6 bases). Trimming pared 3 bases from V and 3 bases from J, leaving 8 bases between. This CDR3 contains 13 residues.

V usage is TRBV12-3 or TRBV12-4 and J usage is TRBJ1-1; maybe TRBD1 (6 bases). The CDR3 runs to 13 residues. Trimming removed 5 bases at V and 4 bases at J, with 11 bases between. CDR3 sequence (DNA): TGTGCCAGCAGTCGCCCGGACAGCACTGAAGCTTTCTTT. It is translated as CASSRPDSTEAFF.

V is TRBV11-2 and J is TRBJ1-5; possibly TRBD1 for D (5 bases). Trimming pared 2 bases from V and 3 bases from J, leaving 8 bases between. Germline V gives CDR1 SGHAT, CDR2 FQNNGV. The CDR3 has 14 residues. CDR3 amino acids: CASSLSGPNQPQHF. CDR3 sequence (DNA): TGTGCCAGCAGCTTATCAGGGCCCAATCAGCCCCAGCATTTT.

The chain combines TRBV21-1 with TRBJ2-1; the table gives TRBD2 as D, unverified against the DNA. TRBV21-1 has pseudogene status. The CDR3 length is 18 residues. The CDR3 sequence: CASSKRPSGSFVYNEQFF. In nucleotides, the CDR3 is TGTGCCAGCAGCAAAAGGCCTAGCGGGAGTTTTGTCTACAATGAGCAGTTCTTC.

The chain combines TRBV2 with TRBJ1-5, with D hard to call. The CDR3 has 12 amino acids. CDR1 and CDR2 (germline): SNHLY, FYNNEI. Trimming took 8 bases from V and 1 from J, leaving 6 bases between them. CDR3 loop: CASRSSNQPQHF. The CDR3 region has the DNA TGTGCCAGCCGGAGCAGCAATCAGCCCCAGCATTTT.

This chain uses TRBV5-1 with TRBJ2-1; the D gene is possibly TRBD2 (6 bases). Trimming left V 1 base short and J 1 base short, with 12 bases between. The CDR3 spans 16 residues. CDR1 is SGHRS and CDR2 is YFSETQ in the germline V gene. CDR3 sequence: CASSLLPGRSYNEQFF. The CDR3 region has the DNA TGCGCCAGCAGCTTGCTGCCAGGGAGGTCCTACAATGAGCAGTTCTTC.

V usage is TRBV3-1 (or the pseudogene TRBV3-2) and J usage is TRBJ2-7; no definite D call. V lost 5 bases, J lost 7 bases, and 18 bases lay in between. The germline gives CDR1 LGHDT, CDR2 YNNKEL (reference sequence). CDR3 length equals 14 residues. CDR3 in amino acids: CASSTTAGFEEQYF. The CDR3 DNA sequence: TGTGCCAGCAGCACCACTGCCGGTTTCGAAGAGCAGTACTTC.

The rearrangement links TRBV9 to TRBJ2-2; TRBD2 agrees at 7 bases. Germline trimming cut 4 bases from V and 1 base from J; bases unmatched to any gene: 4. There are 15 residues in the CDR3. CDR1 is SGDLS, CDR2 YYNGEE, per germline. The CDR3 DNA reads as TGTGCCAGCAGCCCCGCGGGGGTGAACACCGGGGAGCTGTTTTTT. Its translation: CASSPAGVNTGELFF.

The V and J genes are TRBV9 and TRBJ2-2, with TRBD2 matching over 10 bases. Germline loops: CDR1 SGDLS, CDR2 YYNGEE. After removal of 4 bases from V and 3 bases from J, the junction contained 3 bases not matched to a gene. The CDR3 has 15 amino acids. In nucleotides, the CDR3 is TGTGCCAGCAGCCTCGGACTAGCGGACACCGGGGAGCTGTTTTTT. Amino acid sequence: CASSLGLADTGELFF. The full variable domain, its missing parts supplied by reference TRBV9 and TRBJ2-2, is DSGVTQTPKHLITATGQRVTLRCSPRSGDLSVYWYQQSLDQGLQFLIQYYNGEERAKGNILERFSAQQFPDLHSELNLSSLELGDSALYFCASSLGLADTGELFFGEGSRLTVL.

The rearrangement links TRBV5-1 to TRBJ2-7; D perhaps matches TRBD1 (5 bases). V shed 4 bases and J shed 2 bases, with 16 bases lying between them. Germline V gene data show CDR1 as SGHRS and CDR2 as YFSETQ. The CDR3 is 15 amino acids. CDR3 sequence: CASSMNTQGPYEQYF. DNA for the CDR3: TGCGCCAGCAGCATGAATACGCAGGGCCCCTACGAGCAGTACTTC.

The V and J genes are TRBV19 and TRBJ2-1; 10 positions agree with TRBD1. The trim removed 5 bases at V and 10 bases at J, leaving 8 bases unmatched. This CDR3 comprises 14 residues. CDR1 and CDR2 (germline): LNHDA, SQIVND (reference sequence). CDR3 in amino acids: CASSPRQGAGEQFF. In DNA, the CDR3 is TGTGCCAGTAGTCCGAGACAGGGGGCTGGAGAGCAGTTCTTC.

This clone is a singleton in its sample. The chain employs TRBV7-9 and TRBJ2-7; possible D gene TRBD2, 5 bases. The V and J ends lost 4 bases and 3 bases respectively, with 19 bases between them. Germline V gene sequence: CDR1 SEHNR, CDR2 FQNEAQ (reference sequence). The CDR3 spans 16 residues. This CDR3 reads CASSSTRSGLYYEQYF. For the CDR3, the DNA is TGTGCCAGCAGCTCAACAAGGTCGGGGTTGTACTACGAGCAGTACTTC.

This chain connects TRBV10-1 to TRBJ2-7; 11 bases map to TRBD2. The trim removed 5 bases at V and 3 bases at J, leaving 3 bases unmatched. CDR1 and CDR2 from the germline V gene are WNHNN and SYGVQD (reference sequence). CDR3 size: 14 residues. The CDR3 nucleotides are TGCGCCAGCAGTAGTACTAGCGGGGGCTACGAGCAGTACTTC. Its translation is CASSSTSGGYEQYF.

The chain links TRBV19 to TRBJ2-7, with TRBD2 identical over 13 bases. Germline V lookup: CDR1 LNHDA, CDR2 SQIVND (reference sequence). The V gene end was trimmed by 2 bases and the J gene end by 4 bases; junction bases not matched to a gene: 8. There are 17 residues in the CDR3. CDR3 bases: TGTGCCAGTAGTATACCACCGGGACTAGCGGGAACTTACGAGCAGTACTTC. Residues: CASSIPPGLAGTYEQYF.

The chain has TRBV6-5 and TRBJ2-7; possibly TRBD1 for D (6 bases). The germline gives CDR1 MNHEY, CDR2 SVGAGI. V was trimmed by 4 bases and J by 4 bases, leaving 8 bases between them. The CDR3 loop spans 12 amino acids. The CDR3 spells CASSSDSYEQYF. The CDR3 bases are TGTGCCAGCAGTTCGGACAGTTACGAGCAGTACTTC.

This chain links TRBV21-1 with TRBJ1-2; no DNA check was done on the table's D call, TRBD1. TRBV21-1 is given as a pseudogene. CDR3 length: 17 amino acids. CDR3 sequence (DNA): TGTGCCAGCAGCGCGAAACAGGGGCGCAAAGCTAACTATGGCTACACCTTC. This gives the protein CASSAKQGRKANYGYTF.

This chain uses TRBV18 with TRBJ1-2; possibly TRBD1 for D (6 bases). The CDR3 contains 15 residues. Germline V lookup: CDR1 KGHSH, CDR2 LQKENI. V lost 2 bases, J lost 0 bases, and 10 bases lay in between. Written as DNA, the CDR3 is TGTGCCAGCTCACCAAGGACAGAAGCTAACTATGGCTACACCTTC. Amino acids: CASSPRTEANYGYTF.

The chain employs TRBV9 and TRBJ2-5, with 9 bases identical to TRBD2. The ends lost 1 base at V and 3 bases at J; junction bases unmatched: 4. In germline, CDR1 is SGDLS, CDR2 YYNGEE. The CDR3 sequence is 15 residues long. CDR3 sequence: CASSVLAGSKETQYF. The CDR3 DNA is TGTGCCAGCAGCGTACTAGCGGGGAGTAAAGAGACCCAGTACTTC.

Turning to this clone: One end of the junction varies from germline; a read error may be responsible. V and J are TRBV6-6 and TRBJ1-4, with 9 nucleotides matching TRBD1. The germline V gene has CDR1 MNHNY and CDR2 SVGAGI (reference sequence). The CDR3 spans 16 residues. The CDR3 sequence is CASDGQGKAGHERLFF. The CDR3 DNA is TGTGCCAGCGACGGACAGGGGAAGGCTGGACATGAAAGACTGTTTTTT.

This clone was recorded a few times. The V call is TRBV19, the J call TRBJ2-1; 8 bases match TRBD2. The length of the CDR3 is 14 residues. CDR1 is LNHDA and CDR2 is SQIVND in the germline V gene (reference sequence). V was pared by 11 bases and J by 4 bases, with 10 bases of the junction left unmatched. CDR3 sequence reads: CACRAGAGYNEQFF. For the CDR3, the DNA is TGTGCCTGCCGAGCGGGAGCGGGGTACAATGAGCAGTTCTTC.

This chain joins TRBV28 and TRBJ1-5; 7 nucleotides agree with TRBD1. Per germline, CDR1 MDHEN and CDR2 SYDVKM. The CDR3 runs to 15 residues. With V trimmed by 6 bases and J by 3 bases, 8 bases remained unmatched. In nucleotides, the CDR3 is TGTGCCAGCAGCCGCATAGACAGGGACAATCAGCCCCAGCATTTT. Its translation is CASSRIDRDNQPQHF. Complete variable domain (other parts from reference TRBV28 and TRBJ1-5): DVKVTQSSRYLVKRTGEKVFLECVQDMDHENMFWYRQDPGLGLRLIYFSYDVKMKEKGDIPEGYSVSREKKERFSLILESASTNQTSMYLCASSRIDRDNQPQHFGDGTRLSIL.

The chain uses TRBV11-3 and TRBJ1-4; 8 bases map to TRBD1. CDR1 and CDR2 (germline): SGHNT, YENEEA. The CDR3 spans 18 residues. J lost 0 bases, V lost 0 bases, and 6 bases had no gene match. The CDR3 nucleotides are TGTGCCAGCAGCTTAGATAAACAGGGGGGTGCAACTAATGAAAAACTGTTTTTT. This sequence encodes CASSLDKQGGATNEKLFF.

J is TRBJ2-7 and V is TRBV5-4; 9 bases fit TRBD2. J gave up 2 bases and V 2 bases, and 2 bases lay outside the gene matches. This CDR3 is built from 14 residues. Germline CDR1 reads SGHNT; CDR2 reads YYREEE (reference sequence). The CDR3, as DNA: TGTGCCAGCAGCTTTTCTAGCGGGACCTACGAGCAGTACTTC. Its protein is CASSFSSGTYEQYF.

This clone occurred once. The chain joins TRBV12-3 or TRBV12-4 to TRBJ2-5, with D possibly TRBD2 on 5 matching bases. The V gene lost 1 base and the J gene lost 5 bases, with 8 bases spanning the gap. This CDR3 spans 13 amino acids. The CDR3 nucleotides are TGTGCCAGCAGTTTAGGCGGGTCGGAGACCCAGTACTTC. It codes for CASSLGGSETQYF.